A selection of T cell receptor beta chains follows, all from one sample in a study of blood T cell repertoires in COVID-19. Some clones are missing from TCRdb's copy, which holds only in-frame ones; the method was immunoSEQ multiplex PCR. The repertoire holds a few hundred thousand clones, with 84% as singletons. Sequencing used PBMCs or T cells enriched from blood (not recorded which). These receptors all come from a man aged 30 to 39 with acute COVID-19. CDR3s leave out the opening cysteine and the closing phenylalanine or tryptophan.

>TRBV2
ASSDPVSGLVGNEQF
>TRBV28
ATVLNYGYT
>TRBV6-1
ASSEGQTNQPQH
>TRBV11-2
ASSPAGTFTDTQY
>TRBV2
ASRRQSSGNTIY
>TRBV5-8
ASSARDSFSNTIY
>TRBV28
ASSKGGSETQY
>TRBV27
ASSLRLGSNEQF
>TRBV11-2
ASSALQGAKTQY
>TRBV28
ASSSHRDPYGYT
>TRBV9
ASSVVAGELF
>TRBV30
AWQDREDQPQH
>TRBV7-9
ASSLGREDNSRKYEKLF
>TRBV25-1
ASSESEGLKGIQY
>TRBV29-1
SVSTGGNSPLH
>TRBV7-6
ASSFTTRPDSPLH
>TRBV13
ASSLGLPGRIGSPLH
>TRBV29-1
SVIIAGQTDTQY
>TRBV30
AWSGQVDTEAF
>TRBV28
ASRATGENEKLF
>TRBV28
ASSSNEKLF
>TRBV20-1
SASSPRRNQPQH
>TRBV30
AWYRDRAYLYGYT
>TRBV29-1
SVEFRTEAF
>TRBV14
ASSQVGGLVDNNEQF
>TRBV28
ASSDIYGYT
>TRBV18
ASSPGGDTEAF
>TRBV5-1
ASSLMGGDRTEAF
>TRBV19
ASSARQGPRHQPQH
>TRBV5-1
ASTSGVAGITDTQY
>TRBV28
ASSAGTAGGTEAF
>TRBV21-1
ASSKGTAYYGYT
>TRBV12-3/TRBV12-4
ASSFEGNYGYT
>TRBV24-1
ATRPGGTGGRETQY
>TRBV6-2/TRBV6-3
ASSRGPSSSGNTIY
>TRBV18
ASSPTPVSGTEAF
>TRBV4-1
ASSQEELQF
>TRBV28
ASRSRGWREKLF
>TRBV7-9
ASSPYTGELF
>TRBV7-2
ASSFGGNQPQH
>TRBV19
ASRPWTGETEAF
>TRBV10-1
ASSGAHNTEAF
>TRBV20-1
SARNQGEAF
>TRBV30
AWSPGMGAGGNTIY
>TRBV28
ASASITGQGMGNQPQH